A selection of T cell receptor beta chains follows, all from one sample in a study of blood T cell repertoires in COVID-19. This table comes from immunoSEQ multiplex PCR, and its TCRdb copy is limited to in-frame clones, with some not included. The sample holds about 230,000 clones, over 75% seen once. Material: peripheral blood. These receptors all come from a man in his forties or fifties with COVID-19, enrolled during active disease. CDR3s include the opening cysteine and the closing phenylalanine or tryptophan. Clone size is not always given. Where it is, it says once, few, many or a class for expanded clones.

TRBV19	TRBJ2-5	few	CASSISNQETQYF
TRBV19	TRBJ1-4	NA	CASSDLSTADEKLFF
TRBV7-2	TRBJ2-3	once	CASSLVAGGPVDTQYF
TRBV7-9	TRBJ2-7	few	CASSSETSAYEQYF
TRBV2	TRBJ2-5	NA	CASTQGVLAGVQETQYF
TRBV28	TRBJ1-2	NA	CASSFSSAGGSNYGYTF
TRBV7-9	TRBJ1-3	once	CASSAYPRRGSGNTIYF
TRBV18	TRBJ1-3	NA	CASSPQTGKNGNTIYF
TRBV5-1	TRBJ2-7	NA	CASSFEGVFEQYF
TRBV6-2/TRBV6-3	TRBJ1-1	NA	CASSYRAGVDTEAFF
TRBV7-9	TRBJ2-2	NA	CASSLVLAGGTGELFF
TRBV28	TRBJ1-5	few	CASSLPSYPDNQPQHF
TRBV7-6	TRBJ2-2	NA	CASSRKGTSGSGAGELFF
TRBV27	TRBJ2-6	NA	CASSFGLTVSGANVLTF
TRBV5-1	TRBJ2-3	NA	CASNRDVIDTQYF
TRBV7-9	TRBJ1-1	NA	CASSLAARGTEAFF
TRBV7-8	TRBJ2-5	NA	CASSSQTGAQETQYF
TRBV4-1	TRBJ2-2	NA	CASSHGDRNTGELFF
TRBV15	TRBJ1-2	NA	CATSSNTGQGYGYTF
TRBV19	TRBJ1-3	NA	CASSHRGLGNTIYF
TRBV20-1	TRBJ1-1	NA	CSAMNTEAFF
TRBV7-9	TRBJ2-7	NA	CASTDYGRGEQYF
TRBV19	TRBJ2-2	NA	CASSIRVLDLTTGELFF
TRBV29-1	TRBJ2-1	NA	CSVGGTYNEQFF
TRBV29-1	TRBJ1-2	NA	CSVGTGDYGYTF
TRBV6-5	TRBJ1-1	NA	CASSSRGGAVNTEAFF
TRBV15	TRBJ2-2	NA	CATSRGQGNTGELFF
TRBV5-4	TRBJ2-1	NA	CASNMGGVSYNEQFF
TRBV29-1	TRBJ2-1	NA	CSVVPGSGSREQFF
TRBV5-8	TRBJ1-3	NA	CASRNSGTGNTIYF
TRBV29-1	TRBJ1-3	NA	CSAALSGNTIYF
TRBV4-2	TRBJ2-1	NA	CASSQHRTGDNEQFF
TRBV4-3	TRBJ2-7	NA	CASSQGVAGGAYEQYF
TRBV10-3	TRBJ2-1	NA	CATTGSSYNEQFF
TRBV27	TRBJ2-7	NA	CASSFVPRDFNEQYF
TRBV18	TRBJ1-6	NA	CASRPQGLDRSPLHF
TRBV27	TRBJ1-3	once	CASSLTDRGGPGAGNTIYF
TRBV4-1	TRBJ2-7	NA	CASSQAPVSYEQYF
TRBV24-1	TRBJ2-1	NA	CATSDPTGISYNEQFF
TRBV7-2	TRBJ2-1	NA	CASSSRVGGLDEQFF
TRBV15	TRBJ2-5	NA	CATSTGLQETQYF
TRBV7-7	TRBJ2-2	NA	CASSLGEVNTGELFF
TRBV7-8	TRBJ2-1	NA	CASRNQGARYDEQFF
TRBV6-7	TRBJ1-1	NA	CASSFVQNTAFF
TRBV7-9	TRBJ2-7	NA	CASSLRTRRQLTYEQYF
TRBV12-3/TRBV12-4	TRBJ1-5	NA	CASSSDGQRPQHF
TRBV5-8	TRBJ2-7	NA	CASSLEGASYEQYF
TRBV15	TRBJ2-7	NA	CATSRVGTGFNEQYF
TRBV19	TRBJ1-1	NA	CASSPGAGGMNTEAFF
TRBV2	TRBJ1-1	NA	CASSVGQGSVPFF
TRBV18	TRBJ2-7	NA	CASSPLDRPYEQYF
TRBV5-1	TRBJ2-2	NA	CASSLATRGNTGELFF
TRBV6-5	TRBJ2-7	NA	CASSTDSYEQYF
TRBV5-5	TRBJ1-2	NA	CASSLEDRGFGYTF
TRBV15	TRBJ2-1	many	CATSSRTLYNEQFF